This T cell receptor (beta chain) was sequenced for a study of blood T cell repertoires in COVID-19. The overall study: Researchers got acute and convalescent COVID-19 samples from the United States, Italy and Spain. T cells, B-cell-depleted T cells, or PBMCs provided the cDNA or gDNA that served as material.

Per germline, CDR1 LGHDT and CDR2 YNNKEL (reference sequence). V gave up 0 bases and J gave up 0 bases; unmatched junction bases: 8. The CDR3 is 19 amino acids. Authors' analysis steps: Reference gene primer amplification gave estimated nucleated cell counts. The table came from immunoSEQ multiplex PCR; TCRdb's copy has only in-frame clones and leaves some out. That table furnishes V, J and clone size, whereas the DNA furnished D and trimming. The sample contains 210,000 or so clones, 88% of which appear only once. The chain couples TRBV3-1 (or the pseudogene TRBV3-2) to TRBJ2-1, with 10 nucleotides matching TRBD2. The TCR originated in a woman between 35 and 50 years old who had recovered from COVID-19. The source material was peripheral blood. CDR3 sequence (DNA): TGTGCCAGCAGCCAAGATCCACTAGCGGGATGGGGCTCCTACAATGAGCAGTTCTTC. Translated, it gives CASSQDPLAGWGSYNEQFF.